The clone carrying this T cell receptor (beta chain) was seen only a few times. Its target is unknown. In germline, CDR1 is MNHNS, CDR2 SASEGT. CDR3 length: 14 residues. V shed 6 bases and J shed 6 bases, with 17 bases lying between them. This record belongs to a study of shared clonotypes between healthy human individuals. Study-level findings and limits: The study found about 5% of naive CD4 clonotypes shared across several donors.

Donors, without exception, were Caucasian adults residing in Nashville, Tennessee. In the CD4+ fraction, cells were divided into CD45RA+ naive and CD45RA-negative memory subsets. Only in-frame clones appear in the TCRdb table, and some are missing; sequencing was by immunoSEQ multiplex PCR. The data show about 980,000 clones, with 60% to 85% seen just once and approximately 1.5% held by the top ten. This chain connects TRBV6-1 to TRBJ2-5; possibly TRBD1 or TRBD2 for D (6 bases each). Sequencing was performed on memory CD4+ T cells sorted from blood. Subset in this sample: CD45RA-negative fraction. The sequence came from a man between 18 and 35 years old in good health. This CDR3 reads CASRETGLAQTQYF. As DNA, the CDR3 is TGTGCCAGCAGGGAGACAGGCCTAGCGCAGACCCAGTACTTC.